This TCR beta chain was sequenced during a study of cytomegalovirus exposure and HLA in healthy donors (dated by TCRdb to 2016 to 2017). In the study overall: According to a later analysis, one platform produced both the roughly 130 validation repertoires and the roughly 650 repertoires of the first cohort. The study aimed to test whether cataloging public T cell receptors could reveal signatures of past pathogen exposure. A separate validation cohort of approximately 130 different subjects was used in addition to the 666-subject first cohort. The study combined high-throughput TCR immunosequencing, statistical association of individual TCRs with disease status, and machine learning to predict cytomegalovirus infection status. Findings and caveats that apply to the study as a whole: The classifier was reported to diagnose cytomegalovirus status with high specificity and sensitivity in both the original and validation cohorts. A total of roughly 160 TCR beta chains were listed by the study as associated with cytomegalovirus. A later analysis had no HLA typing for the validation cohort, so co-occurrence there was scored across all 120 or so repertoires. A few of the identified cytomegalovirus-associated TCR beta chains were confirmed in vitro to be specific for cytomegalovirus antigens. Most TCR sequences were seen in very few donors, while some public TCRs were found in many individuals. Subsequent analysis determined that TCRs grouped into clusters in the first cohort also showed a tendency toward co-occurrence across the 90 to 150 validation repertoires, and approximately 94% of cluster scores exceeded 0. The authors suggested that the approach could potentially be extended to other disease states and immunological phenotypes.

Libraries came from the immunoSEQ multiplex PCR assay. In the paper's pipeline: A statistical classification framework was developed to diagnose cytomegalovirus status using the catalog of TCR beta chain sequences. Imported from immuneACCESS, the table was reduced by TCRdb to in-frame sequences with V and J called. These copies leave out some clones; in studies compared against another copy, an unresolved V gene accounts for under half, and the cause of the remainder is not known. The V and J calls and the clone size are those of that table, but D and trimming were determined from the DNA. Counted in this sample were 150,000 to 200,000 clones; 96% of them appeared once. 0.89% of the sample is taken by the ten largest. The donors belonged to the validation cohort of about 120 subjects, which was separate from the approximately 610-subject first cohort. Including the terminal cysteine and phenylalanine, the CDR3 comprises 13 residues. The sequence is cut down to CDR3 DNA, 39 bases in frame from base 1. For CDR1 and CDR2, the germline V gene (reference sequence) lists MNHEY and SMNVEV. V is reduced by 1 base and J by 1 base, leaving a spacing of 4 bases between them.

Concerning this clone: Its recognized antigen is unknown. No much larger clone is present one base from it, and per-base qualities are unavailable.

The sequence joins TRBV27 to TRBJ1-1, with an unclear D gene assignment. The receptor was isolated from a young woman in good health and CMV-seronegative. Sequenced sample: PBMCs. The bases are TGTGCCAGCAGTTTATACACGAACACTGAAGCTTTCTTT. Translated, it gives CASSLYTNTEAFF.